What follows describes a single T cell receptor beta chain. The data were obtained in a study of cytomegalovirus exposure and HLA in healthy donors. The PCR had 60 Vbeta and 13 Jbeta primers. Assay used: immunoSEQ multiplex PCR; TCRdb lists only in-frame clones, some missing. The sample lists 160,000 or so clones; just over 70% were seen once. CDR3 length equals 14 residues. Specimen: PBMCs. J is TRBJ2-7 and V is TRBV21-1; TRBD1, the D gene given by the table, was not confirmed from the DNA. TRBV21-1 is deemed a pseudogene. This TCR came from a human donor in good health. The CDR3 DNA sequence: TGTGCCAGCAGCAGGACCGGGACAGGGTGCGAGCAGTACTTC. Translating gives CASSRTGTGCEQYF.